These 15 T cell receptor beta chains share one sample of origin, sequenced in a study of shared T cell receptors in the human thymus. Sequencing used immunoSEQ multiplex PCR; TCRdb keeps in-frame clones, though not all of them. This table has 600,000 or so clones, more than 75% appearing once. These data also featured in a second study, about human thymus T cells.

The sample taken for sequencing was thymocytes. The receptors stem from a boy under two years old with a congenital heart defect.

The V call is TRBV19, the J call TRBJ2-3; the D gene is possibly TRBD1 (6 bases). Germline-derived CDR1 and CDR2 are LNHDA and SQIVND (reference sequence). The V end was cut by 6 bases, the J end by 2 bases, with 9 bases between. The CDR3 is 13 residues long. This CDR3 is CASSRTVTDTQYF. The CDR3, as DNA: TGTGCCAGTAGCCGGACAGTCACAGATACGCAGTATTTT. Drawing the rest from reference TRBV19 and TRBJ2-3, the complete variable domain is DGGITQSPKYLFRKEGQNVTLSCEQNLNHDAMYWYRQDPGQGLRLIYYSQIVNDFQKGDIAEGYSVSREKKESFPLTVTSAQKNPTAFYLCASSRTVTDTQYFGPGTRLTVL.

This chain joins TRBV7-6 and TRBJ1-1; 10 bases fit TRBD1. V dropped 0 bases and J dropped 0; count of bases not matched to a gene: 4. The CDR3 length is 17 residues. Germline lookup yields CDR1 SGHVS and CDR2 FNYEAQ. The CDR3 bases are TGTGCCAGCAGCTTAGCCGGACAGGGGGGCGTGAACACTGAAGCTTTCTTT. Translating it yields CASSLAGQGGVNTEAFF.

This sequence joins TRBV7-9 and TRBJ1-5; 7 nucleotides match TRBD1. The CDR3 totals 17 residues. Looked up from germline, CDR1 is SEHNR and CDR2 is FQNEAQ (reference sequence). Germline trimming cut 4 bases from V and 0 bases from J; bases unmatched to any gene: 9. Here the CDR3 reads CASSYGTAPYSNQPQHF. As DNA, the CDR3 is TGTGCCAGCAGCTATGGGACAGCACCGTATAGCAATCAGCCCCAGCATTTT.

This chain uses TRBV19 with TRBJ2-7; D unclear. Germline CDR1 and CDR2: LNHDA and SQIVND (reference sequence). There are 14 residues in the CDR3. V lost 1 base and J lost 6, with 13 bases in between. CDR3 sequence: CASSIAQDVGEQYF. For the CDR3, the DNA is TGTGCCAGTAGTATAGCGCAGGATGTGGGCGAGCAGTACTTC. The whole variable domain, filled in from reference TRBV19 and TRBJ2-7, reads DGGITQSPKYLFRKEGQNVTLSCEQNLNHDAMYWYRQDPGQGLRLIYYSQIVNDFQKGDIAEGYSVSREKKESFPLTVTSAQKNPTAFYLCASSIAQDVGEQYFGPGTRLTVT.

The chain recombines TRBV28 with TRBJ2-2; D is unclear. The V gene lost 4 bases and the J gene lost 7 bases, with 4 bases spanning the gap. This CDR3 has 11 residues. Germline V gene sequence: CDR1 MDHEN, CDR2 SYDVKM. This chain's CDR3 is CASSYGGELFF. In DNA, the CDR3 is TGTGCCAGCAGTTACGGCGGGGAGCTGTTTTTT. Using reference TRBV28 and TRBJ2-2 for the parts outside the CDR3, the full variable domain is DVKVTQSSRYLVKRTGEKVFLECVQDMDHENMFWYRQDPGLGLRLIYFSYDVKMKEKGDIPEGYSVSREKKERFSLILESASTNQTSMYLCASSYGGELFFGEGSRLTVL.

This clone has just one count. The chain is built from TRBV29-1 and TRBJ2-5, with 7 bases that match TRBD2. The germline V gene has CDR1 SQVTM and CDR2 ANQGSEA. The V and J ends lost 4 bases and 5 bases, in that order; junction bases with no gene match: 7. This CDR3 is built from 13 residues. This chain's CDR3 is CSVGEGKGETQYF. For the CDR3, the DNA is TGCAGCGTTGGGGAGGGGAAGGGTGAGACCCAGTACTTC.

This chain connects TRBV28 to TRBJ1-6; the D gene is possibly TRBD1 (6 bases). The CDR3 sequence is 14 residues long. Trimming cost V 5 bases and J 10 bases, with 15 bases left between them. CDR1 MDHEN and CDR2 SYDVKM come from the germline V gene. Written as DNA, the CDR3 is TGTGCCAGCAGTGCACACAGGGTCGTCTCACCCCTCCACTTT. Translating it yields CASSAHRVVSPLHF.

The chain joins TRBV10-3 to TRBJ2-7; the match to TRBD1 covers 10 bases. CDR1 is ENHRY, CDR2 SYGVKD, per germline. The CDR3 is 14 amino acids. J was trimmed by 6 bases and V by 6 bases; bases with no gene match: 8. The CDR3 region is CAISARDRGAEQYF. The CDR3 bases are TGTGCCATCAGCGCAAGGGACAGGGGAGCCGAGCAGTACTTC.

J is TRBJ1-4 and V is TRBV27; D unresolved. Germline CDR1 MNHEY, CDR2 SMNVEV (reference sequence). This CDR3 has 14 amino acids. V shed 6 bases and J shed 7 bases, with 15 bases lying between them. The CDR3 DNA reads as TGTGCCAGCAGCCATGCGTGGAGCGGTGAAAAACTGTTTTTT. This gives the protein CASSHAWSGEKLFF.

The chain carries TRBV28 and TRBJ1-1; weak D call: TRBD1 (5 bases). The V end lost 6 bases, the J end lost 11 bases, and 13 bases lay between the germline ends. Germline CDR1 MDHEN, CDR2 SYDVKM. The CDR3 loop spans 11 amino acids. CDR3 bases: TGTGCCAGCAGGGGAGGAGGGGCGGCTTTCTTT. Amino acid sequence: CASRGGGAAFF. Using reference TRBV28 and TRBJ1-1 for the parts outside the CDR3, the full variable domain is DVKVTQSSRYLVKRTGEKVFLECVQDMDHENMFWYRQDPGLGLRLIYFSYDVKMKEKGDIPEGYSVSREKKERFSLILESASTNQTSMYLCASRGGGAAFFGQGTRLTVV.

To note about this clone: The identical CDR3 is also encoded by other nucleotide sequences in the sample. The J gene is TRBJ2-7, the V gene TRBV5-6; TRBD2 might be the D (6 bases). Looked up from germline, CDR1 is SGHDT and CDR2 is YYEEEE. V was shortened by 0 bases and J by 0 bases, with 10 bases between the two germline ends. The CDR3 runs 15 residues. The CDR3 protein is CASSLVQGGSYEQYF. The CDR3 coding sequence is TGTGCCAGCAGCTTGGTTCAGGGAGGCTCCTACGAGCAGTACTTC.

This rearrangement joins TRBV14 to TRBJ2-6; no firm D call. CDR3 size: 15 residues. The germline gives CDR1 SGHDN, CDR2 FVKESK. V dropped 1 base and J dropped 2 bases, with 6 bases sitting between them. The CDR3 DNA reads TGTGCCAGCAGCCAAGTTAGCACTGGGGCCAACGTCCTGACTTTC. Translation: CASSQVSTGANVLTF.

J is TRBJ2-7 and V is TRBV19, with 9 nucleotides matching TRBD1. Germline-derived CDR1 and CDR2 are LNHDA and SQIVND (reference sequence). V was clipped by 5 bases and J by 2 bases; unmatched bases: 10. This CDR3 has 16 amino acids. The CDR3 loop reads CASSSDRGTLAYEQYF. For the CDR3, the DNA is TGTGCCAGTAGTTCGGACAGGGGCACCCTGGCCTACGAGCAGTACTTC.

The chain combines TRBV5-5 with TRBJ1-2; 9 positions match TRBD1. The length of the CDR3 is 14 residues. With V trimmed by 2 bases and J by 8 bases, 7 bases remained unmatched. Germline V lookup: CDR1 SGHKS, CDR2 YYEKEE (reference sequence). This chain's CDR3 is CASSFLRDREGYTF. CDR3 DNA: TGTGCCAGCAGCTTTTTACGGGACAGGGAGGGCTACACCTTC.

V and J are TRBV10-3 and TRBJ2-7; TRBD2 aligns across 8 bases. The CDR3 extends over 14 amino acids. Unmatched junction bases numbered 7, after V lost 5 bases and J lost 4 bases. Germline V gene sequence: CDR1 ENHRY, CDR2 SYGVKD. DNA of the CDR3: TGTGCCATCAGTTGGGTAGCGGGGTCTTACGAGCAGTACTTC. As protein: CAISWVAGSYEQYF.